This TCR beta chain was observed in a study of blood T cell repertoires in COVID-19. The wider study: Samples of COVID-19 (acute and convalescent) were obtained from the United States, Italy and Spain. T cells, B-cell-depleted T cells, or PBMCs provided the cDNA or gDNA that served as material.

V gave up 5 bases and J gave up 10 bases, with 21 bases separating them. CDR1 and CDR2 from the germline V gene are SGHVS and FQNEAQ. The CDR3 consists of 15 residues. Authors' data handling: Counts of nucleated cells, estimated from reference gene primer amplification, were obtained. Method: immunoSEQ multiplex PCR; TCRdb's copy keeps in-frame clones and lacks some. V and J calls and clone size follow that table, whereas D and trimming were derived from the DNA. The profile shows approximately 75,000 clones, roughly 80% of them singletons. This chain uses TRBV7-8 with TRBJ2-1; D not resolved. Material: peripheral blood. This TCR came from a woman older than 75 with acute or convalescent COVID-19. The CDR3 spells CASSPRVASLREQFF. CDR3 coding DNA: TGTGCCAGCAGCCCCCGGGTAGCCTCCTTAAGGGAGCAGTTCTTC.